This T cell receptor (beta chain) was identified during a study of blood T cell repertoires in COVID-19. The CDR3 has 13 amino acids. Germline V gene lookup returns CDR1 MDHEN and CDR2 SYDVKM. V was pared by 5 bases and J by 1 base, with 6 bases between. Assay: immunoSEQ multiplex PCR; the TCRdb copy retains only in-frame clones and omits some. Of some 97,000 clones in the sample, roughly 80% were seen once. Sequenced material: peripheral blood. This TCR was sampled from a man in his 70s with active or convalescent COVID-19. The chain carries TRBV28 and TRBJ1-3; D ambiguous. The CDR3 region has the DNA TGTGCCAGCAGTCCCCATTCTGGAAACACCATATATTTT. Encoded protein: CASSPHSGNTIYF.